One TCR beta chain is described in this entry. The data originate from a study of blood T cell repertoires in COVID-19. Study-wide context: The United States, Italy and Spain were the sources of the acute and convalescent COVID-19 samples. The analysed material was cDNA or gDNA that came from T cells, B-cell-depleted T cells, or PBMCs.

Germline V gene lookup returns CDR1 LNHDA and CDR2 SQIVND (reference sequence). CDR3 size: 13 residues. Deletions cut 5 bases from V and 4 bases from J, with 11 bases between. Here immunoSEQ multiplex PCR was the method, and the copy in TCRdb shows in-frame clones only, minus some. The sample holds under 140,000 clones, roughly 82% seen once. The sample consisted of peripheral blood. The TCR comes from a woman aged 60-75 years with acute or convalescent COVID-19. The V call is TRBV19, the J call TRBJ1-2; D is ambiguous. This CDR3 is CASSDTDVYGYTF. The CDR3 nucleotides read TGTGCCAGTAGTGATACAGACGTCTATGGCTACACCTTC.